This passage covers 26 T cell receptor beta chains from one sample sequenced in a study of T cells after yellow fever vaccination. TCRdb reprocessed the 5' RACE reads with MiXCR, giving one entry per CDR3 protein. The sample has under 250,000 distinct CDR3 sequences, approximately 3% seen once. Sequenced material: CD4+ T cells sorted from PBMCs, taken 10 days after the yellow fever booster vaccination. The source is a man younger than 30 who received the YFV17D yellow fever vaccine.

This clonotype was detected many times. J is TRBJ2-1 and V is TRBV4-3; 11 bases map to TRBD1. J gave up 5 bases and V 0 bases, and 9 bases lay outside the gene matches. The germline gives CDR1 LGHNA, CDR2 YSLEER. The CDR3 length is 18 residues. The CDR3 region has the DNA TGCGCCAGCAGCCAAGAAAGGTTTTGGGGACAGGGGGACAATGAGCAGTTCTTC. This codes for CASSQERFWGQGDNEQFF.

This clonotype showed up many times. V is TRBV6-6 and J is TRBJ2-7; TRBD1 matches at 7 bases. This CDR3 comprises 13 residues. CDR1 and CDR2 (germline): MNHNY, SVGAGI (reference sequence). The CDR3 sequence is CASSYRDSTPVGV. CDR3 DNA sequence: TGTGCCAGCAGTTATCGGGACAGTACCCCCGTCGGGGTC.

This clonotype was seen a few times. V and J are TRBV24-1 and TRBJ2-2, with 7 bases aligning to TRBD1. The junction had 11 bases not matched to a gene; V was cut back by 5 bases and J by 0 bases. CDR3 length: 18 amino acids. Germline V gives CDR1 KGHDR, CDR2 SFDVKD. The CDR3 region is CATSAHRGFFPNTGELFF. The CDR3 region has the DNA TGTGCCACCAGTGCCCACAGGGGATTCTTCCCGAACACCGGGGAGCTGTTTTTT.

The J gene is TRBJ1-1, the V gene TRBV6-5; D may be TRBD1 (6 bases). V gave up 5 bases and J gave up 3 bases, with 13 bases separating them. The CDR3 has 14 residues. Germline-derived CDR1 and CDR2 are MNHEY and SVGAGI. CDR3 DNA sequence: TGTGCCAGCAGTAAACAGGGTAGGGACACTGAAGCTTTCTTT. The encoded protein is CASSKQGRDTEAFF.

This clonotype was observed many times. The CDR3, as DNA: TGCGCCAGTAAGGGACAGGATAATTCACCCCTCCACTTT. Translation gives CASKGQDNSPLHF. The chain carries TRBV5-1 and TRBJ1-6, with 8 bases fitting TRBD1. Germline V gene lookup returns CDR1 SGHRS and CDR2 YFSETQ. The ends lost 8 bases at V and 5 bases at J; junction bases unmatched: 3. The CDR3 runs 13 residues.

This clonotype appeared many times. The J gene is TRBJ2-1, the V gene TRBV7-2, with 7 positions matching TRBD1. Germline lookup yields CDR1 SGHTA and CDR2 FQGNSA. The CDR3 contains 15 residues. The V gene end was trimmed by 0 bases and the J gene end by 2 bases; junction bases not matched to a gene: 1. The DNA for the CDR3 is TGTGCCAGCAGCTTAGCCGGGACAGCCTACAATGAGCAGTTCTTC. The encoded protein is CASSLAGTAYNEQFF.

This clonotype was recorded many times. CDR3 protein: CASSHRQGVGDIQYF. CDR3 DNA sequence: TGTGCCAGCAGCCATAGACAGGGGGTAGGAGACATTCAGTACTTC. The V call is TRBV4-2, the J call TRBJ2-4; 9 nucleotides agree with TRBD1. Trimming cost V 3 bases and J 8 bases; bases outside gene matches: 8. This CDR3 is built from 15 residues. CDR1 and CDR2 (germline): LGHNA, YNFKEQ.

In its sample, this clonotype was seen many times. The J gene is TRBJ2-7, the V gene TRBV20-1, with D perhaps TRBD1 (5 bases). CDR1 and CDR2 from the germline V gene are DFQATT and SNEGSKA (reference sequence). V was shortened by 5 bases and J by 6 bases, with 23 bases between the two germline ends. There are 15 residues in the CDR3. CDR3 residues: CSAPHVGAVAGEQYF. The CDR3 DNA reads as TGCAGTGCTCCCCATGTTGGGGCGGTGGCAGGCGAGCAGTACTTC.

For this clonotype: One end of the junction varies from germline; a read error may be responsible. The chain uses TRBV4-2 and TRBJ1-4, with TRBD1 as a possible D gene (5 bases). The germline V gene encodes CDR1 LGHNA and CDR2 YNFKEQ. The CDR3 sequence is 14 residues long. CDR3 residues: CASSQGTTNEKLFF. CDR3 nucleotide sequence: TGTGCCAGCAGCCAAGGGACAACGAATGAAAAACTGTTTTTT.

This clonotype was counted many times. The rearrangement uses TRBV4-1 and TRBJ1-5; no clear D. CDR1 MGHRA and CDR2 YSYEKL come from the germline V gene. Trimming cost V 0 bases and J 3 bases, with 9 bases left between them. This CDR3 has 15 amino acids. The CDR3 is CASSQEVVNNQPQHF. The CDR3 DNA sequence: TGCGCCAGCAGCCAAGAGGTGGTAAACAATCAGCCCCAGCATTTT.

This clonotype occurred many times. The chain carries TRBV7-9 and TRBJ1-5; the D is unclear. V was pared by 1 base and J by 4 bases, with 5 bases between. This CDR3 is built from 13 residues. CDR1 is SEHNR, CDR2 FQNEAQ, per germline (reference sequence). DNA for the CDR3: TGTGCCAGCAGCTTAGTGGGGAATCAGCCCCAGCATTTT. Its translation is CASSLVGNQPQHF.

The chain carries TRBV7-7 and TRBJ2-5; 10 bases align to TRBD1. With 1 base clipped from V and 6 bases from J, the junction kept 11 bases outside the gene matches. This CDR3 comprises 17 residues. CDR1 is SSHAT and CDR2 is FNYEAQ in the germline V gene (reference sequence). The DNA for the CDR3 is TGTGCCAGCAGCTTAGATACCCTGGACAGGGGGAGGCAGACCCAGTACTTC. This gives the protein CASSLDTLDRGRQTQYF.

Ten or more counts support this clonotype. The chain is built from TRBV28 and TRBJ2-7, with 7 bases matching TRBD1. Trimming cost V 6 bases and J 11 bases; bases outside gene matches: 7. Germline CDR1 reads MDHEN; CDR2 reads SYDVKM. The CDR3 spans 11 residues. CDR3 protein: CASRDTGTEYF. For the CDR3, the DNA is TGTGCCAGCAGAGATACAGGGACAGAGTACTTC.

This clonotype was seen at least ten times. The rearrangement joins TRBV20-1 to TRBJ1-1; unclear D gene. Trimming removed 6 bases at V and 5 bases at J, with 22 bases between. Germline V CDR1 and CDR2: DFQATT, SNEGSKA (reference sequence). The CDR3 has 15 residues. In DNA, the CDR3 is TGCAGTGCGTCGGGTTCCGAGTGGGCCCGAACTGAAGCTTTCTTT. Translated: CSASGSEWARTEAFF.

The chain uses TRBV5-1 and TRBJ2-1; TRBD2 agrees at 13 bases. V was clipped by 4 bases and J by 7 bases; unmatched bases: 8. Per the germline V gene, CDR1 is SGHRS and CDR2 is YFSETQ. The CDR3 runs 16 residues. The CDR3 sequence is CASSPPGTSGVNEQFF. CDR3 coding DNA: TGCGCCAGCAGCCCTCCGGGGACTAGCGGGGTAAATGAGCAGTTCTTC. The full variable domain, its missing parts supplied by reference TRBV5-1 and TRBJ2-1, is KAGVTQTPRYLIKTRGQQVTLSCSPISGHRSVSWYQQTPGQGLQFLFEYFSETQRNKGNFPGRFSGRQFSNSRSEMNVSTLELGDSALYLCASSPPGTSGVNEQFFGPGTRLTVL.

This clonotype appeared a few times. The V gene is TRBV23-1, the J gene TRBJ2-7; possible D gene TRBD1, 5 bases. TRBV23-1 counts as an open reading frame of uncertain function. Trimming took off 2 bases at V and 0 bases at J, with 17 bases between the two ends. The CDR3 covers 17 residues. CDR3 protein: CASSQGAQGPVSYEQYV. The CDR3 nucleotides read TGCGCCAGCAGTCAAGGCGCCCAGGGCCCTGTCTCCTACGAGCAGTACGTC.

Many counts were recorded for this clonotype. The chain has TRBV9 and TRBJ1-2; 7 bases agree with TRBD1. From germline, CDR1 is SGDLS and CDR2 YYNGEE. V lost 4 bases to trimming and J lost 5 bases; unmatched junction nucleotides: 11. This CDR3 is built from 15 residues. CDR3 DNA: TGTGCCAGCAGCATGGGTCCGGGACAGACGTATGGCTACACCTTC. This encodes CASSMGPGQTYGYTF.

Only a few counts were recorded for this clonotype. The rearrangement links TRBV5-1 to TRBJ1-1; D unresolved. Germline lookup yields CDR1 SGHRS and CDR2 YFSETQ. The CDR3 sequence is 13 residues long. Trimming took off 4 bases at V and 2 bases at J, with 9 bases between the two ends. The DNA for the CDR3 is TGCGCCAGCAGCGGTGAGGCAAACACTGAAGCTTTCTTT. It is translated as CASSGEANTEAFF.

This clonotype has at least ten counts. The V and J genes are TRBV5-4 and TRBJ1-3; D is ambiguous. Looked up from germline, CDR1 is SGHNT and CDR2 is YYREEE (reference sequence). Trimming stripped 0 bases from V and 0 bases from J, with 4 bases between. CDR3 length: 14 residues. In nucleotides, the CDR3 is TGTGCCAGCAGCTTGGGGGCCTCTGGAAACACCATATATTTT. It codes for CASSLGASGNTIYF.

This clonotype was seen more than once but under ten times. The chain joins TRBV10-3 to TRBJ1-2; D uncertain. Germline CDR1 ENHRY, CDR2 SYGVKD. The CDR3 length is 16 residues. Trimming took 0 bases from V and 0 from J, leaving 11 bases between them. The CDR3 sequence: CAISESRYLANYGYTF. Here the CDR3 DNA reads TGTGCCATCAGTGAGTCCAGATATCTAGCTAACTATGGCTACACCTTC.

As regards this clonotype: Relative to the germline gene, one junction end is altered; a read error may explain this. The chain carries TRBV19 and TRBJ2-5, with D possibly being TRBD2 (6 bases). The germline V gene encodes CDR1 LNHDA and CDR2 SQIVND (reference sequence). CDR3 size: 14 residues. The DNA for the CDR3 is TGTGCCACCGATGGGGCCGGGGGTCAAGGGACCCAGTACTTC. Amino acids: CATDGAGGQGTQYF.

This clonotype was found many times. The chain employs TRBV6-4 and TRBJ1-3; D remains unclear. Germline V gene data show CDR1 as MRHNA and CDR2 as SNTAGT. CDR3 length: 14 amino acids. The ends were cut back, 4 bases at V and 1 base at J, with 8 bases in the middle. The CDR3 is CASSGSVSGNTIYF. CDR3 coding DNA: TGTGCCAGCAGTGGGTCAGTTTCTGGAAACACCATATATTTT.

In this sample, this clonotype turned up many times. J is TRBJ2-7 and V is TRBV5-1; D unresolved. Germline V gives CDR1 SGHRS, CDR2 YFSETQ. This CDR3 is 15 amino acids long. Between the trimmed V and J ends, which lost 2 bases and 2 bases, there was a span of 14 bases. The CDR3 coding sequence is TGCGCCAGCAGCTTCGCAGCCGCCCCCCCCTACGAGCAGTACTTC. It encodes CASSFAAAPPYEQYF.

This clonotype was recorded many times. One junction end does not reproduce the germline sequence, and a read error may be involved. V usage is TRBV20-1 and J usage is TRBJ2-5, with D hard to call. The CDR3 has 13 residues. CDR1 is DFQATT and CDR2 is SNEGSKA in the germline V gene (reference sequence). CDR3 nucleotide sequence: TGCAGCGCTAGTATGGCAGACCAAGAGACCCAGTACTTC. Translating gives CSASMADQETQYF.

This clonotype showed up many times. The V call is TRBV29-1, the J call TRBJ2-3, with 7 bases lining up with TRBD1. The CDR3 contains 13 residues. The J segment lost 1 base and the V segment lost 6 bases, leaving 4 bases of the junction unmatched. Germline CDR1 is SQVTM and CDR2 is ANQGSEA. The CDR3 nucleotides are TGCAGCGTGGGGACAGCCGGCACAGATACGCAGTATTTT. Its translation is CSVGTAGTDTQYF.

This clonotype came up a few times. This rearrangement joins TRBV12-3 or TRBV12-4 to TRBJ2-4, with D unresolved. The V and J ends lost 6 bases and 0 bases respectively, with 15 bases between them. The CDR3 is made up of 16 amino acids. This chain's CDR3 is CASSFPSEKAKNIQYF. The CDR3 bases are TGTGCCAGCAGCTTTCCCTCGGAGAAAGCCAAAAACATTCAGTACTTC.